This T cell receptor (beta chain) came from a study of blood T cell repertoires in COVID-19. Study-level information: Sample material is recorded as cDNA or gDNA derived from T cells, B-cell-depleted T cells, or PBMCs.

Measured with immunoSEQ multiplex PCR; TCRdb has only the in-frame clones, and not every one. The table lists about 230,000 clones, 87% of them singletons. Looked up from germline, CDR1 is MGHRA and CDR2 is YSYEKL. V shed 1 base and J shed 9 bases, with 21 bases lying between them. This CDR3 spans 16 amino acids. The sequenced material came from PBMCs or T cells enriched from blood (not recorded which). The J gene is TRBJ2-5, the V gene TRBV4-1; D possibly corresponds to TRBD1 (8 bases). The source of this sequence is a young man who had recovered from COVID-19. CDR3 nucleotides: TGCGCCAGCAGCCAAGTTACAGGGGGGGAACGGTGGGCCCAGTACTTC. Its protein is CASSQVTGGERWAQYF.